The clone carrying this TCR beta chain was counted at least ten times. Its antigen is currently unknown. The study extracted total RNA from unfractionated whole blood. This sample is part of a study of human T cells and chemical hapten exposure. Overall study: TCR yields per sample varied mostly from small pooled library volume differences. Study-level results: With regard to DPC sensitization, TCRs above 1 in 1000 frequency did not change.

V was trimmed by 1 base and J by 8 bases, leaving 15 bases between them. This CDR3 has 15 residues. From germline, CDR1 is MNHNS and CDR2 SASEGT. The library tagged each cDNA molecule with unique molecular identifiers. Source study methods: Ranging from about 20,000 to 750,000, TCR counts per sample had a median value of approximately 99,000. TCRdb re-derived calls from the reads in MiXCR, one entry per CDR3 protein. None of the V and J calls come from the authors' own analysis; TCRdb made them. The data show about 120,000 distinct CDR3 sequences, more than 8.5% seen once. The receptor comes from a human donor in good health. Some clones in this sample may be carry-over from other donors' samples. This chain connects TRBV6-1 to TRBJ2-1, with D possibly being TRBD2 (5 bases). Source material: whole blood. Here the CDR3 reads CASSEVGERADEQFF. The CDR3 DNA reads TGTGCCAGCAGTGAAGTCGGGGAGAGGGCCGATGAGCAGTTCTTC.